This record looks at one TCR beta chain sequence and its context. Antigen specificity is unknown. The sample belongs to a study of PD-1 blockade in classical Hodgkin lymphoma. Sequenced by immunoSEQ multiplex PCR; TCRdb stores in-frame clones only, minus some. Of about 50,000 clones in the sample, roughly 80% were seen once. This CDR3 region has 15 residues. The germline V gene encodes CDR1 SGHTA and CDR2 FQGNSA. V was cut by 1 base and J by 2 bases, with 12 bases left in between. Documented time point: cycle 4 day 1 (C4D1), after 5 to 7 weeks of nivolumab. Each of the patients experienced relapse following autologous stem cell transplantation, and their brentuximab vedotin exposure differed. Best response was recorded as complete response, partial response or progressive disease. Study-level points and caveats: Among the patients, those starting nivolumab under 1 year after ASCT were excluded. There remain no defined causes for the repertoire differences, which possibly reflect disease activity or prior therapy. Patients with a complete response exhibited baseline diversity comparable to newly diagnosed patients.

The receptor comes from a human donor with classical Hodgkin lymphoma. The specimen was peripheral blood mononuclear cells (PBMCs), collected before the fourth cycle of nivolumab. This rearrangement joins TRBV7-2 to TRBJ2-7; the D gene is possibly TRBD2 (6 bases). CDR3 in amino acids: CASSLGGGPTYEQYF. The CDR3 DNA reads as TGTGCCAGCAGCTTAGGAGGAGGGCCAACCTACGAGCAGTACTTC.